Following are 13 T cell receptor beta chains from one sample sequenced in a study of Ad26.COV2.S vaccination and SARS-CoV-2 variants. The repertoire was sequenced with immunoSEQ multiplex PCR; TCRdb's copy has only in-frame clones and lacks some. This sample has more than 300,000 clones; approximately 86% occur once, and the top ten carry more than 1.5%. As to treatment: around 19 received Ad26.COV2.S at low or high dose, single or two shots; 5 received placebo; per-sample allocation not given. Following the first vaccine or placebo injection, samples were taken on day 63. The sequences come from peripheral blood, collected in a trial of Ad26.COV2.S vaccine versus placebo. These TCRs come from a person between 18 and 65 years old who received the Ad26.COV2.S COVID-19 vaccine or a placebo.

The chain combines TRBV6-4 with TRBJ2-7, with D uncertain. This CDR3 has 15 residues. V shed 0 bases and J shed 2 bases, with 11 bases lying between them. CDR1 MRHNA and CDR2 SNTAGT come from the germline V gene. The CDR3 coding sequence is TGTGCCAGCAGTGACTCTAGTTGCCCTACCTACGAGCAGTACTTC. It specifies CASSDSSCPTYEQYF.

The chain has TRBV5-1 and TRBJ1-2, with a possible D match to TRBD1 (6 bases). The V end was cut by 0 bases, the J end by 7 bases, with 16 bases between. Germline CDR1 and CDR2: SGHRS and YFSETQ. There are 15 residues in the CDR3. CDR3 bases: TGCGCCAGCAGCTTGGAGGGGGAGGGAGGTCGTGGCTACACCTTC. Translating it yields CASSLEGEGGRGYTF.

This chain connects TRBV7-9 to TRBJ1-2, with TRBD1 as a possible D gene (5 bases). V was trimmed by 5 bases and J by 7 bases, leaving 17 bases between them. In germline, CDR1 is SEHNR, CDR2 FQNEAQ (reference sequence). This CDR3 is built from 14 residues. DNA for the CDR3: TGTGCCAGCAGCACAGACAGCGAAATGGGTGGCTACACCTTC. This translates into CASSTDSEMGGYTF. The full variable domain, rest sourced from reference TRBV7-9 and TRBJ1-2, is DTGVSQNPRHKITKRGQNVTFRCDPISEHNRLYWYRQTLGQGPEFLTYFQNEAQLEKSRLLSDRFSAERPKGSFSTLEIQRTEQGDSAMYLCASSTDSEMGGYTFGSGTRLTVV.

The chain combines TRBV4-1 with TRBJ1-5; weak D call: TRBD1 (5 bases). This CDR3 is built from 16 residues. V gave up 4 bases and J gave up 6 bases, with 19 bases separating them. The germline V gene encodes CDR1 MGHRA and CDR2 YSYEKL. CDR3 amino acids: CASSPQPGGSGQPQHF. CDR3 sequence (DNA): TGCGCCAGCAGCCCTCAACCCGGGGGTTCAGGTCAGCCCCAGCATTTT.

The gene calls are TRBV7-2 and TRBJ1-2, with D perhaps matching TRBD1 (5 bases). The CDR3 consists of 14 residues. Trimming shortened V by 6 bases and J by 4 bases, and 15 bases separated the two germline ends. The germline CDR1 and CDR2 sequences are SGHTA and FQGNSA. The CDR3 nucleotides are TGTGCCAGCAGTTTCCGGGACCCCCTCTATGGCTACACCTTC. Protein: CASSFRDPLYGYTF.

This chain links TRBV10-3 with TRBJ1-1; D remains unclear. Germline CDR1 is ENHRY and CDR2 is SYGVKD. This CDR3 region has 13 residues. Trimming pared 0 bases from V and 6 bases from J, leaving 8 bases between. The CDR3, as DNA: TGTGCCATCAGTGAGTCTGGCCGTGCTGAAGCTTTCTTT. Translating it yields CAISESGRAEAFF.

The CDR3 sequence is CASSPVRGSSYNEQFF. CDR3 DNA: TGTGCCAGCAGCCCGGTTCGGGGGAGCTCCTACAATGAGCAGTTCTTC. The rearrangement links TRBV5-4 to TRBJ2-1, with a possible D match to TRBD2 (6 bases). The CDR3 totals 16 residues. From germline, CDR1 is SGHNT and CDR2 YYREEE (reference sequence). Trimming took off 4 bases at V and 0 bases at J, with 14 bases between the two ends.

The chain combines TRBV3-1 (or the pseudogene TRBV3-2) with TRBJ1-2; the D is unclear. CDR1 LGHDT and CDR2 YNNKEL come from the germline V gene (reference sequence). The CDR3 runs to 12 residues. Trimming left V 1 base short and J 9 bases short, with 9 bases between. The CDR3 sequence: CASSQGAVSYTF. CDR3 bases: TGTGCCAGCAGCCAAGGGGCGGTTAGCTACACCTTC.

The chain links TRBV14 to TRBJ2-2, with 10 positions matching TRBD2. CDR1 and CDR2 (germline): SGHDN, FVKESK. This CDR3 has 17 residues. The V segment lost 4 bases and the J segment 2 bases; nucleotides outside the gene matches: 7. The CDR3 here is CASSRWLAGANTGELFF. The CDR3 coding sequence is TGTGCCAGCAGCCGATGGCTAGCGGGGGCCAACACCGGGGAGCTGTTTTTT.

The V and J genes are TRBV7-2 and TRBJ2-7; D not resolved. CDR3 length: 15 amino acids. V was shortened by 1 base and J by 0 bases, with 10 bases between the two germline ends. Germline V gene sequence: CDR1 SGHTA, CDR2 FQGNSA. CDR3 bases: TGTGCCAGCAGCTTAGAGGCTCAGAACTCCTACGAGCAGTACTTC. Translating it yields CASSLEAQNSYEQYF.

V and J are TRBV30 and TRBJ1-6, with a weak D call TRBD1 (5 bases). Trimming cost V 3 bases and J 9 bases, with 18 bases left between them. This CDR3 region has 15 residues. Germline-derived CDR1 and CDR2 are GTSNPN and SVGIG (reference sequence). The CDR3 nucleotides are TGTGCCTGGAGAACCCAGTGGGGGGTGGGTTCACCCCTCCACTTT. Translation: CAWRTQWGVGSPLHF. The complete variable domain, with remaining parts taken from reference TRBV30 and TRBJ1-6, reads SQTIHQWPATLVQPVGSPLSLECTVEGTSNPNLYWYRQAAGRGLQLLFYSVGIGQISSEVPQNLSASRPQDRQFILSSKKLLLSDSGFYLCAWRTQWGVGSPLHFGNGTRLTVT.

This sequence joins TRBV4-2 and TRBJ2-1; no reliable D call. The CDR3 has 15 amino acids. Germline lookup yields CDR1 LGHNA and CDR2 YNFKEQ. V was shortened by 0 bases and J by 1 base, with 7 bases between the two germline ends. The CDR3 spells CASSQELASYNEQFF. The CDR3 DNA is TGTGCCAGCAGCCAAGAATTAGCATCCTACAATGAGCAGTTCTTC.

The chain links TRBV6-2 or TRBV6-3 to TRBJ2-5; D is uncertain. The CDR3 is 17 amino acids. V was shortened by 2 bases and J by 2 bases, with 18 bases between the two germline ends. Per germline, CDR1 MNHEY and CDR2 SVGEGT. The CDR3, as DNA: TGTGCCAGCAGTTACCCGTTAGAGAATCCAGCGCAAGAGACCCAGTACTTC. It yields the protein CASSYPLENPAQETQYF.